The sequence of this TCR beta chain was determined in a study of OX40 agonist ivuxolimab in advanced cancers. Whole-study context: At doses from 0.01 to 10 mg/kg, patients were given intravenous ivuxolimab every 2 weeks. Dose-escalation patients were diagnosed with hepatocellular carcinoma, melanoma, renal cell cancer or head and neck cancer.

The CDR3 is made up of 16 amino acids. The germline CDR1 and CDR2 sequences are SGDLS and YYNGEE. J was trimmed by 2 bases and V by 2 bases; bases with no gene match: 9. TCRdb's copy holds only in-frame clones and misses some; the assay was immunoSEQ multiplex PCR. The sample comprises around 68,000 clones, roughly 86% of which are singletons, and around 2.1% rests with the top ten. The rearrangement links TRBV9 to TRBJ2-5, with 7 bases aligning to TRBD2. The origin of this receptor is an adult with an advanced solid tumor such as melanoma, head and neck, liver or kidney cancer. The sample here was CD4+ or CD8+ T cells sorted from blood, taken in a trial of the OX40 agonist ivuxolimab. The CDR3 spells CASSVLGGSNQETQYF. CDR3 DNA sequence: TGTGCCAGCAGCGTGTTGGGCGGGAGTAATCAAGAGACCCAGTACTTC.